The subject of this entry is one TCR beta chain. These data are taken from a study of cytotoxic CD8 clonotypes in ibrutinib-treated CLL. Looking at the study overall: Partial responses totalled about 24 and complete responses 2; after median approximately 62 months, 14 remained remitted and about twelve progressed. A mean of around 260,000 productive templates and tens of thousands of productive rearrangements was obtained per sample.

The repertoire was sequenced with immunoSEQ multiplex PCR; TCRdb's copy has only in-frame clones and lacks some. The sample carries 150,000 or so clones, 76% recorded once. The CDR3 is made up of 14 amino acids. Germline CDR1 is SGHNT and CDR2 is YYREEE (reference sequence). V lost 0 bases to trimming and J lost 2 bases, with 8 bases between them. The receptor's source is a human donor with chronic lymphocytic leukemia. The chain recombines TRBV5-4 with TRBJ1-2; possibly TRBD1 for D (5 bases). Source: PBMCs, taken after 24 months of ibrutinib treatment. The CDR3 here is CASSLGGTNYGYTF. CDR3 coding DNA: TGTGCCAGCAGCTTGGGAGGGACCAACTATGGCTACACCTTC.